This TCR beta chain was retrieved from a study of blood T cell repertoires in COVID-19. Study background: Samples of COVID-19 (acute and convalescent) were obtained from the United States, Italy and Spain. T cells, B-cell-depleted T cells, or PBMCs supplied cDNA or gDNA.

In the original workflow: From reference gene primer amplification, estimates of nucleated cell counts were derived. Profiling relied on immunoSEQ multiplex PCR, and the TCRdb table lists in-frame clones only, not all of them. V, J and clone size derive from that table, while D and trimming were established from the DNA sequence. The sample lists fewer than 150,000 clones, approximately 90% occurring once. The CDR3 totals 15 residues. Germline lookup yields CDR1 SGHVS and CDR2 FQNEAQ. The V end was cut by 1 base, the J end by 8 bases, with 14 bases between. Material: peripheral blood. This sequence was found in a woman between 40 and 50 years old with acute or convalescent COVID-19. The chain recombines TRBV7-8 with TRBJ1-4, with D possibly being TRBD1 (5 bases). The CDR3 nucleotides are TGTGCCAGCAGCTTAGTAGCGGCAGGGACCGAAAAACTGTTTTTT. Translation gives CASSLVAAGTEKLFF.